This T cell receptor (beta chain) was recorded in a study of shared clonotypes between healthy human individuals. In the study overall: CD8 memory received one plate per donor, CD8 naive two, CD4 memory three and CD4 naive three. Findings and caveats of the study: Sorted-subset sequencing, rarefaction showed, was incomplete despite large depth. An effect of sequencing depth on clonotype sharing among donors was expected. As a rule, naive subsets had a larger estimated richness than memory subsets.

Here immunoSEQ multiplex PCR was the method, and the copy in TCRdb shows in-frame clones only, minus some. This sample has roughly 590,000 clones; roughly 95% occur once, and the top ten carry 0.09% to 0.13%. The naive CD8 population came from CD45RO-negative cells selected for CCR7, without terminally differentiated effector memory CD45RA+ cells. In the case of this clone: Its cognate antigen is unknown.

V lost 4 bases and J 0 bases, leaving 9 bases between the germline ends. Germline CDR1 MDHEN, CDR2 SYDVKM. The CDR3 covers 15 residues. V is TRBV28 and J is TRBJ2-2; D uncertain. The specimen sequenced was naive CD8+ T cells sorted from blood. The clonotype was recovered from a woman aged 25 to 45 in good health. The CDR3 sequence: CASSYVGTNTGELFF. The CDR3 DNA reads TGTGCCAGCAGTTATGTTGGGACGAACACCGGGGAGCTGTTTTTT.